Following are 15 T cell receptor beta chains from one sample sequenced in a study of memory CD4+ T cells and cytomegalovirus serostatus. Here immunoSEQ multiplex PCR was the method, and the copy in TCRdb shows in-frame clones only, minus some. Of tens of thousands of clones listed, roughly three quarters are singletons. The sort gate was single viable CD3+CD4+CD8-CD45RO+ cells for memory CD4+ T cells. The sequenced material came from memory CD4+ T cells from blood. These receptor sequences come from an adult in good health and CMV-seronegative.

The CDR3: CASSSPGQGFRNEQFF. The CDR3 DNA follows: TGTGCCAGCAGTTCACCGGGACAGGGGTTTAGAAATGAGCAGTTCTTC. The rearrangement uses TRBV28 and TRBJ2-1; 10 positions match TRBD1. V gave up 4 bases and J gave up 7 bases; unmatched junction bases: 10. The CDR3 covers 16 residues. CDR1 MDHEN and CDR2 SYDVKM come from the germline V gene.

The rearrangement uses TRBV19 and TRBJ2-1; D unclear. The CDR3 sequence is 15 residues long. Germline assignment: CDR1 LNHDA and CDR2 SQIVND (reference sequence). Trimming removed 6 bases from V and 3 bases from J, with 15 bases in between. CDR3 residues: CASSLSGRSYNEQFF. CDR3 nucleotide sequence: TGTGCCAGTAGCCTCTCTGGGCGGAGCTACAATGAGCAGTTCTTC.

In nucleotides, the CDR3 is TGTGCCAGCAGCTTAGAGGGTAGCGGGAGTACCTGGCAGGCGGATGAGCAGTTCTTC. Translating gives CASSLEGSGSTWQADEQFF. This sequence joins TRBV7-9 and TRBJ2-1; 9 bases line up with TRBD2. This CDR3 is built from 19 residues. V lost 1 base, J lost 8 bases, and 18 bases stayed unmatched. Germline assignment: CDR1 SEHNR and CDR2 FQNEAQ (reference sequence).

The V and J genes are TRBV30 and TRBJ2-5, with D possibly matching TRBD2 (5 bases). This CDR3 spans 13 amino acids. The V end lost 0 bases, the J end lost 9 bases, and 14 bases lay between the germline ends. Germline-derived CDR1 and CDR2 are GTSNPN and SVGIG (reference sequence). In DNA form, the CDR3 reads TGTGCCTGGAGTGTAGGGCAGGAGGCTTCCCAGTACTTC. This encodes CAWSVGQEASQYF.

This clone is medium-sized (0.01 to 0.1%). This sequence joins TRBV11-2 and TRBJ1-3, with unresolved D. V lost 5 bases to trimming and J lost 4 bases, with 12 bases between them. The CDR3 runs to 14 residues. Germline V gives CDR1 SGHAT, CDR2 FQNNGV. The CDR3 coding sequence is TGTGCCAGCAGCGGGATGACGGGGGGAAACACCATATATTTT. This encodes CASSGMTGGNTIYF. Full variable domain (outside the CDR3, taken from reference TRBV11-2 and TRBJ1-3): EAGVAQSPRYKIIEKRQSVAFWCNPISGHATLYWYQQILGQGPKLLIQFQNNGVVDDSQLPKDRFSAERLKGVDSTLKIQPAKLEDSAVYLCASSGMTGGNTIYFGEGSWLTVV.

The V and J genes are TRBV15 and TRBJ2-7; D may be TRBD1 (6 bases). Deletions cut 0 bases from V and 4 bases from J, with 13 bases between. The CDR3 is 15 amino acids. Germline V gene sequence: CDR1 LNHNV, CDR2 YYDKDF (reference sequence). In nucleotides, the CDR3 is TGTGCCACCAGCAGAGAGTCCAGGGGTGGATACGAGCAGTACTTC. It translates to CATSRESRGGYEQYF.

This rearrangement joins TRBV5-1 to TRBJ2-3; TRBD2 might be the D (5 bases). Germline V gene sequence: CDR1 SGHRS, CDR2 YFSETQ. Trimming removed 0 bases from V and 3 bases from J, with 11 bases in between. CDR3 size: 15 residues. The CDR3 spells CASSLGEGPTDTQYF. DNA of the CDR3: TGCGCCAGCAGCTTGGGTGAGGGCCCAACAGATACGCAGTATTTT.

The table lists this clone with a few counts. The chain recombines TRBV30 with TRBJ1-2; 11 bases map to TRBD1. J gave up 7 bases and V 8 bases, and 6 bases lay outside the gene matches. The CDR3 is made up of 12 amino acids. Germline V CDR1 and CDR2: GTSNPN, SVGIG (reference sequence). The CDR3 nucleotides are TGTGCCGGACAGGGGGCGTTCCTTGGCTACACCTTC. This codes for CAGQGAFLGYTF.

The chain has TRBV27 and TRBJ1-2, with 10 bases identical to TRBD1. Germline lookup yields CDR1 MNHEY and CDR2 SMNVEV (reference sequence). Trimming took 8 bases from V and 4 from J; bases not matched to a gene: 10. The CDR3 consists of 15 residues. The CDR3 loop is CASQPGQGHSYGYTF. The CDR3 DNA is TGTGCCAGCCAACCGGGACAGGGGCATTCCTATGGCTACACCTTC.

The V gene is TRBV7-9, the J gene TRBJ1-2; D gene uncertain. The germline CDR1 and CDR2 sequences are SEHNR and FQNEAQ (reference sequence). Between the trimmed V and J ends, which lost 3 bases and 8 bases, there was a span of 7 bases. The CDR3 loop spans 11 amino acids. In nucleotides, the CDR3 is TGTGCCAGCAGCTTGCTAGGGGGCTACACCTTC. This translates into CASSLLGGYTF. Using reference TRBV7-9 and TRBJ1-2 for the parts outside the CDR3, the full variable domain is DTGVSQNPRHKITKRGQNVTFRCDPISEHNRLYWYRQTLGQGPEFLTYFQNEAQLEKSRLLSDRFSAERPKGSFSTLEIQRTEQGDSAMYLCASSLLGGYTFGSGTRLTVV.

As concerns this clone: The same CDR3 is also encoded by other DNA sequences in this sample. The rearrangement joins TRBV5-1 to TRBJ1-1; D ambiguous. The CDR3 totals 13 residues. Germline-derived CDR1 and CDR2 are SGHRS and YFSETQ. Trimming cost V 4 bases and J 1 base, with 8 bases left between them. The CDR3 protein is CASSLRQNTEAFF. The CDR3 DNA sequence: TGCGCCAGCAGCCTCCGACAGAACACTGAAGCTTTCTTT.

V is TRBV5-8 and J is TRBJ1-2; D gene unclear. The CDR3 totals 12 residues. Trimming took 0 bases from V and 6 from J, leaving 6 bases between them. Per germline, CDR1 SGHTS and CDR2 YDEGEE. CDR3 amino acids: CASSLDGHGYTF. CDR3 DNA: TGTGCCAGCAGCTTGGACGGGCATGGCTACACCTTC.

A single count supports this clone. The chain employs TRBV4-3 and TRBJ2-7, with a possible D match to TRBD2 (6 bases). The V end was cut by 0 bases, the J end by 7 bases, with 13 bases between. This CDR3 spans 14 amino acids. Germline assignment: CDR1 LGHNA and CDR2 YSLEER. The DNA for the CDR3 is TGCGCCAGCAGCCAAGATCAGCTAGCGCGAGAGCAGTACTTC. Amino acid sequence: CASSQDQLAREQYF.

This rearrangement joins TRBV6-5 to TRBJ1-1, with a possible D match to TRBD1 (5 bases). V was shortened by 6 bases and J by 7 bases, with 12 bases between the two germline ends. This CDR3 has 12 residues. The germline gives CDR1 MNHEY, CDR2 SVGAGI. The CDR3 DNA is TGTGCCAGCAGGGACCCAACAGGTGAAGCTTTCTTT. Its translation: CASRDPTGEAFF.

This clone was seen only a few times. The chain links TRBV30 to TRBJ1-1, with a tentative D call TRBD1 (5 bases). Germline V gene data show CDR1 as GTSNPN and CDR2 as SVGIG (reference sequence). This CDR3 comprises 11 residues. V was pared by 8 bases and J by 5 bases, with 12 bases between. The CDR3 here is CAHTWGTEAFF. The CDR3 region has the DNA TGTGCCCACACCTGGGGGACTGAAGCTTTCTTT.